Sequencing of this T cell receptor (beta chain) was carried out in a study of blood T cell repertoires in COVID-19. The data were produced by immunoSEQ multiplex PCR, yet TCRdb's version contains in-frame clones alone and is incomplete. The profile covers 340,000 or so clones, with 86% appearing a single time and 4% to 5% taken by the ten largest. The CDR3 is 19 amino acids. The V gene end was trimmed by 5 bases and the J gene end by 0 bases; junction bases not matched to a gene: 13. The V gene's germline CDR1 is LNHDA and CDR2 SQIVND (reference sequence). This TCR derives from a woman aged 35 to 49 with acute COVID-19. The sample consisted of PBMCs or T cells enriched from blood (not recorded which). This rearrangement joins TRBV19 to TRBJ1-6; 7 bases align to TRBD1. Here the CDR3 DNA reads TGTGCCAGTAGTTCGTACCTGGGGACAGCGAACTCCTATAATTCACCCCTCCACTTT. Translation: CASSSYLGTANSYNSPLHF.